The rows below give T cell receptor beta chains drawn from one sample of a study of blood T cell repertoires in COVID-19. TCRdb's table, derived via immunoSEQ multiplex PCR, lists solely in-frame clones and lacks some. Among under 100,000 clones listed, roughly 82% were seen once. The sequenced sample consisted of peripheral blood. The receptors stem from a man in his 60s with acute or convalescent COVID-19. The CDR3 runs from the conserved cysteine through the conserved F or W. A D gene is named only where the DNA matches it firmly. Rows may omit the clone size; those that give it use once, few, many or a size class.

d_call: .; v_call: TRBV21-1; j_call: TRBJ2-7; clone_size: .; cdr3_nt: TGTGCCAGCAGCAAAGGACTCCCTACAGAGCAGTACTTC; cdr3_aa: CASSKGLPTEQYF
d_call: .; v_call: TRBV5-5; j_call: TRBJ1-3; clone_size: .; cdr3_nt: TGTGCCAGCAGCTTGGCCCCAACAGGAAAGGATGGAAACACCATATATTTT; cdr3_aa: CASSLAPTGKDGNTIYF
d_call: TRBD1; v_call: TRBV6-5; j_call: TRBJ1-2; clone_size: .; cdr3_nt: TGTGCCAGCACCGACAGGGGAGATGGCTACACCTTC; cdr3_aa: CASTDRGDGYTF
d_call: .; v_call: TRBV5-8; j_call: TRBJ1-1; clone_size: .; cdr3_nt: TGTGCCAGCAGCTCAGGGGCTAGGGCTTTCTTT; cdr3_aa: CASSSGARAFF
d_call: .; v_call: TRBV2; j_call: TRBJ1-1; clone_size: .; cdr3_nt: TGTGCCAGCAGTGAAGGGCAACCCACTGAAGCTTTCTTT; cdr3_aa: CASSEGQPTEAFF
d_call: TRBD1; v_call: TRBV3-1/TRBV3-2; j_call: TRBJ2-2; clone_size: .; cdr3_nt: TGTGCCAGCCGAGACAGGGAAGGCACCGGGGAGCTGTTTTTT; cdr3_aa: CASRDREGTGELFF
d_call: TRBD2; v_call: TRBV29-1; j_call: TRBJ2-3; clone_size: .; cdr3_nt: TGCAGCGTTGAAGGGCTAGCGGGGGCTAGAGATACGCAGTATTTT; cdr3_aa: CSVEGLAGARDTQYF
d_call: TRBD1; v_call: TRBV7-2; j_call: TRBJ1-5; clone_size: once; cdr3_nt: TGTGCCAGCAGCTTATCAGGGGGACATCAGCCCCAGCATTTT; cdr3_aa: CASSLSGGHQPQHF
d_call: TRBD1; v_call: TRBV7-9; j_call: TRBJ1-5; clone_size: .; cdr3_nt: TGTGCCAGCAGCCAGACAGGGAACCAGCCCCAGCATTTT; cdr3_aa: CASSQTGNQPQHF
d_call: .; v_call: TRBV19; j_call: TRBJ1-1; clone_size: .; cdr3_nt: TGTGCCAGTATATCGGGTTTGTCACTTCCAGAAGCTTTCTTT; cdr3_aa: CASISGLSLPEAFF
d_call: .; v_call: TRBV19; j_call: TRBJ1-1; clone_size: once; cdr3_nt: TGTGCCAGTAGTAAACAGGCCCTGAACACTGAAGCTTTCTTT; cdr3_aa: CASSKQALNTEAFF
d_call: .; v_call: TRBV3-1/TRBV3-2; j_call: TRBJ2-7; clone_size: .; cdr3_nt: TGTGCCAGCAGCCAATTGGCGGGTTCGAACGAGCAGTACTTC; cdr3_aa: CASSQLAGSNEQYF
d_call: TRBD2; v_call: TRBV5-1; j_call: TRBJ2-5; clone_size: .; cdr3_nt: TGCGCCAGCAGCTTGGCCTTGACTAGCGTCGTAGAGACCCAGTACTTC; cdr3_aa: CASSLALTSVVETQYF
d_call: .; v_call: TRBV5-1; j_call: TRBJ1-2; clone_size: .; cdr3_nt: TGCGCCAGCAGCCCCGGGACATCTAACTATGGCTACACCTTC; cdr3_aa: CASSPGTSNYGYTF
d_call: TRBD2; v_call: TRBV7-8; j_call: TRBJ2-7; clone_size: once; cdr3_nt: TGTGCCAGCAGCCGGGAGGGGTCGGCCGAGCAGTACTTC; cdr3_aa: CASSREGSAEQYF
d_call: .; v_call: TRBV18; j_call: TRBJ2-3; clone_size: .; cdr3_nt: TGTGCCAGCTCACCAAGCAGGGGTAGAGATACGCAGTATTTT; cdr3_aa: CASSPSRGRDTQYF
d_call: .; v_call: TRBV19; j_call: TRBJ1-4; clone_size: .; cdr3_nt: TGTGCCAGTAGTTCCCACGAGACTGCTAATGAAAAACTGTTTTTT; cdr3_aa: CASSSHETANEKLFF
d_call: .; v_call: TRBV9; j_call: TRBJ2-5; clone_size: .; cdr3_nt: TGTGCCAGCAGCCCCGGGACTTTCCAAGAGACCCAGTACTTC; cdr3_aa: CASSPGTFQETQYF
d_call: TRBD2; v_call: TRBV10-3; j_call: TRBJ2-7; clone_size: .; cdr3_nt: TGTGCCATTACCTCAGGACTAGCGGGGGGGCATAGCGAGCAGTACTTC; cdr3_aa: CAITSGLAGGHSEQYF
d_call: .; v_call: TRBV6-5; j_call: TRBJ2-5; clone_size: few; cdr3_nt: TGTGCCAGCAGACAGCTGGGACAAGGGGAGACCCAGTACTTC; cdr3_aa: CASRQLGQGETQYF
d_call: TRBD1; v_call: TRBV15; j_call: TRBJ2-1; clone_size: .; cdr3_nt: TGTGCCACCAGCAGAGAAAGGACAGGGTGGTACAATGAGCAGTTCTTC; cdr3_aa: CATSRERTGWYNEQFF
d_call: TRBD1; v_call: TRBV10-2; j_call: TRBJ1-5; clone_size: .; cdr3_nt: TGCGCCAGCAGGGGGACAGCTCATAGCAATCAGCCCCAGCATTTT; cdr3_aa: CASRGTAHSNQPQHF
d_call: .; v_call: TRBV27; j_call: TRBJ2-1; clone_size: few; cdr3_nt: TGTGCCAGCAGTTTAGAAGTTAGCAATGAGCAGTTCTTC; cdr3_aa: CASSLEVSNEQFF
d_call: .; v_call: TRBV12-3/TRBV12-4; j_call: TRBJ2-1; clone_size: .; cdr3_nt: TGTGCCAGCAGCATTTACAGGGTTGAGCAGTTCTTC; cdr3_aa: CASSIYRVEQFF
d_call: .; v_call: TRBV5-1; j_call: TRBJ1-5; clone_size: .; cdr3_nt: TGCGCCAGCAGCTCCGGGACATCGGGTCAGCCCCAGCATTTT; cdr3_aa: CASSSGTSGQPQHF